Described below is a single TCR beta chain sequence and its context. Its antigen is unknown. The data were obtained in a study of blood T cells in healthy people across ages. V was shortened by 5 bases and J by 4 bases, with 12 bases between the two germline ends. Per germline, CDR1 MNHEY and CDR2 SVGAGI. CDR3 size: 14 residues. Using a J-beta primer mix together with a sample-barcoded 5' primer, a second PCR was run for roughly 7 to 12 cycles. TCRdb reanalysed the 5' RACE reads using MiXCR and keeps one entry per CDR3 protein. Seen here are around 1,000,000 distinct CDR3 sequences, about two fifths observed once, and the top ten hold approximately 14%. Whole-study findings and limits: A strong correlation between TCR beta diversity and naive T cell percentage was seen. Both naive CD4+ cell counts and diversity were greater in long-lived donors than in aged donors.

The J gene is TRBJ1-5, the V gene TRBV6-5; tentatively, D is TRBD1 (6 bases). This receptor was identified in a man aged 18 to 30 in good health. The specimen sequenced was blood. This CDR3 is CASSRNRVNQPQHF. The CDR3 DNA reads as TGTGCCAGCAGTCGTAACAGGGTTAATCAGCCCCAGCATTTT.